This T cell receptor beta chain was sequenced in a study of blood T cell repertoires in COVID-19. Study-wide context: Acute and convalescent COVID-19 specimens originated in the United States, Italy and Spain.

As handled by the study authors: The assay estimated nucleated cells by amplifying reference gene primers. Libraries were prepared by immunoSEQ multiplex PCR; TCRdb keeps only in-frame clonotypes and omits some of them. V and J calls and clone size are copied from that table; D and trimming were computed from the DNA. The table records fewer than 85,000 clones, around 85% of them present only once. The trim removed 7 bases at V and 3 bases at J, leaving 7 bases unmatched. The CDR3 is made up of 14 amino acids. The germline CDR1 and CDR2 sequences are MNHEY and SMNVEV (reference sequence). The chain has TRBV27 and TRBJ1-1; TRBD1 matches 8 bases. Sequenced sample: peripheral blood. This receptor was taken from a man older than 75 with acute or convalescent COVID-19. As DNA, the CDR3 is TGTGCCAGCATCCCCGGACAGGGTGACACTGAAGCTTTCTTT. It codes for CASIPGQGDTEAFF.